The 31 T cell receptor beta chains below come from one sample, sequenced in a study of OX40 agonist ivuxolimab in advanced cancers. Some clones are missing from TCRdb's copy, which holds only in-frame ones; the method was immunoSEQ multiplex PCR. Among over 80,000 clones listed, over 75% were seen once. The material sequenced was CD4+ or CD8+ T cells sorted from blood, taken in a trial of the OX40 agonist ivuxolimab. The receptors were gathered from an adult with an advanced solid tumor such as melanoma, head and neck, liver or kidney cancer.

This chain links TRBV5-1 with TRBJ1-4, with 9 bases that match TRBD1. This CDR3 contains 14 residues. Trimming removed 4 bases from V and 7 bases from J; junction bases left unmatched: 5. The V gene's germline CDR1 is SGHRS and CDR2 YFSETQ. CDR3 nucleotide sequence: TGCGCCAGCAGCCACAGGGGGCTAAGTGAAAAACTGTTTTTT. It specifies CASSHRGLSEKLFF.

In this sample, this clone turned up a few times. This chain joins TRBV5-4 and TRBJ1-4, with TRBD1 matching over 8 bases. This CDR3 is 15 amino acids long. The V gene end was trimmed by 4 bases and the J gene end by 7 bases; junction bases not matched to a gene: 9. CDR1 is SGHNT and CDR2 is YYREEE in the germline V gene (reference sequence). The CDR3, as DNA: TGTGCCAGCAGCAGAGTGGGACAGGAGGGTGAAAAACTGTTTTTT. Its translation: CASSRVGQEGEKLFF.

The V and J genes are TRBV10-1 and TRBJ1-4; 11 nucleotides align to TRBD1. Losses at the gene ends were 5 bases for V and 5 bases for J; bases not matched to a gene: 4. CDR3 length equals 15 residues. Germline CDR1 WNHNN, CDR2 SYGVQD (reference sequence). In DNA form, the CDR3 reads TGCGCCAGCAGTTTGGACAGGGGGCGGAATGAAAAACTGTTTTTT. Encoded protein: CASSLDRGRNEKLFF.

The chain combines TRBV25-1 with TRBJ2-1; 7 bases are shared with TRBD2. Germline values: CDR1 MGHDK, CDR2 SYGVNS. After removal of 3 bases from V and 0 bases from J, the junction contained 5 bases not matched to a gene. The CDR3 spans 16 residues. In nucleotides, the CDR3 is TGTGCCAGCAGTGAGGGTGGCGGGAGCTCCTACAATGAGCAGTTCTTC. Encoded protein: CASSEGGGSSYNEQFF.

This clone was detected only once. V gene TRBV19 combines with J gene TRBJ1-5; possibly TRBD1 for D (5 bases). Trimming took off 4 bases at V and 2 bases at J, with 12 bases between the two ends. The germline V gene encodes CDR1 LNHDA and CDR2 SQIVND (reference sequence). The CDR3 has 15 amino acids. The CDR3 DNA reads TGTGCCAGTAGTACTACCAGGGATGGCAATCAGCCCCAGCATTTT. This sequence encodes CASSTTRDGNQPQHF.

The chain recombines TRBV4-3 with TRBJ2-1; 12 nucleotides align to TRBD2. Germline CDR1 LGHNA, CDR2 YSLEER. This CDR3 comprises 20 residues. V was pared by 0 bases and J by 7 bases, with 16 bases of the junction left unmatched. In DNA, the CDR3 is TGCGCCAGCAGCCAAGATTCCTCACTCTTACTAGCGGGAGGTGGTAATGAGCAGTTCTTC. Translating gives CASSQDSSLLLAGGGNEQFF.

This chain joins TRBV11-2 and TRBJ1-1, with TRBD1 matching over 9 bases. Trimming at V came to 5 bases and at J to 5 bases, leaving 12 bases not matched to a gene. The CDR3 has 16 residues. Per the germline V gene, CDR1 is SGHAT and CDR2 is FQNNGV. Written as DNA, the CDR3 is TGTGCCAGCAGCCCCCGGGACAGGGCGCGGGGTACTGAAGCTTTCTTT. It yields the protein CASSPRDRARGTEAFF. The full variable domain, rest sourced from reference TRBV11-2 and TRBJ1-1, is EAGVAQSPRYKIIEKRQSVAFWCNPISGHATLYWYQQILGQGPKLLIQFQNNGVVDDSQLPKDRFSAERLKGVDSTLKIQPAKLEDSAVYLCASSPRDRARGTEAFFGQGTRLTVV.

The chain joins TRBV6-4 to TRBJ2-3, with 12 bases identical to TRBD2. Per the germline V gene, CDR1 is MRHNA and CDR2 is SNTAGT. The ends lost 4 bases at V and 4 bases at J; junction bases unmatched: 6. The CDR3 extends over 16 amino acids. The CDR3 sequence is CASSALAGGPSDTQYF. CDR3 DNA sequence: TGTGCCAGCAGTGCGCTAGCGGGAGGGCCGTCAGATACGCAGTATTTT.

The J gene is TRBJ1-1, the V gene TRBV18; 8 bases map to TRBD1. Per germline, CDR1 KGHSH and CDR2 LQKENI. The CDR3 is made up of 17 amino acids. Trimming at V came to 3 bases and at J to 1 base, leaving 10 bases not matched to a gene. In DNA, the CDR3 is TGTGCCAGCTCACCCCAGGGGGCAGGGGGCCGGAACACTGAAGCTTTCTTT. Translation gives CASSPQGAGGRNTEAFF.

The V call is TRBV18, the J call TRBJ1-2; 8 positions match TRBD1. The V and J ends lost 3 bases and 5 bases, in that order; junction bases with no gene match: 2. Per the germline V gene, CDR1 is KGHSH and CDR2 is LQKENI. The CDR3 has 13 residues. In DNA form, the CDR3 reads TGTGCCAGCTCACCGGACAGGGTTTATGGCTACACCTTC. It codes for CASSPDRVYGYTF. The variable domain in full, completed from reference TRBV18 and TRBJ1-2, reads NAGVMQNPRHLVRRRGQEARLRCSPMKGHSHVYWYRQLPEEGLKFMVYLQKENIIDESGMPKERFSAEFPKEGPSILRIQQVVRGDSAAYFCASSPDRVYGYTFGSGTRLTVV.

V usage is TRBV7-9 and J usage is TRBJ1-3, with TRBD1 matching over 9 bases. This CDR3 comprises 16 residues. CDR1 SEHNR and CDR2 FQNEAQ come from the germline V gene (reference sequence). The J segment lost 2 bases and the V segment lost 4 bases, leaving 6 bases of the junction unmatched. The CDR3 protein is CASSSTGGLAGNTIYF. In nucleotides, the CDR3 is TGTGCCAGCAGCTCGACAGGGGGTCTCGCTGGAAACACCATATATTTT.

The chain couples TRBV27 to TRBJ2-5, with D perhaps TRBD2 (5 bases). V gave up 8 bases and J gave up 5 bases, with 24 bases separating them. Germline CDR1 reads MNHEY; CDR2 reads SMNVEV (reference sequence). The CDR3 contains 16 residues. CDR3 in amino acids: CASLSFPGLARETQYF. DNA for the CDR3: TGTGCCAGCCTTTCTTTCCCGGGCCTAGCAAGGGAGACCCAGTACTTC.

The chain is built from TRBV12-5 and TRBJ2-1, with 10 bases matching TRBD1. V trimming: 6 bases; J trimming: 1 base; junction bases outside the gene matches: 3. The germline V gene has CDR1 LGHNT and CDR2 FRNRAP. CDR3 length: 15 amino acids. CDR3 sequence: CASGKGQGSYNEQFF. In nucleotides, the CDR3 is TGTGCTAGTGGCAAGGGACAGGGGTCCTACAATGAGCAGTTCTTC.

This clone appeared once. The J gene is TRBJ1-5, the V gene TRBV15; D uncertain. The germline gives CDR1 LNHNV, CDR2 YYDKDF (reference sequence). This CDR3 contains 14 residues. V gave up 4 bases and J gave up 2 bases, with 9 bases separating them. The CDR3 protein is CATSKRAGNQPQHF. The CDR3 DNA is TGTGCCACCAGCAAGAGGGCGGGCAATCAGCCCCAGCATTTT. The complete variable domain, with remaining parts taken from reference TRBV15 and TRBJ1-5, reads DAMVIQNPRYQVTQFGKPVTLSCSQTLNHNVMYWYQQKSSQAPKLLFHYYDKDFNNEADTPDNFQSRRPNTSFCFLDIRSPGLGDTAMYLCATSKRAGNQPQHFGDGTRLSIL.

The chain couples TRBV18 to TRBJ2-4; TRBD2 matches at 9 bases. The V gene's germline CDR1 is KGHSH and CDR2 LQKENI. The J segment lost 3 bases and the V segment lost 0 bases, leaving 12 bases of the junction unmatched. The CDR3 runs to 19 residues. The CDR3 nucleotides are TGTGCCAGCTCACCACCGAGGTTAGCGGGAGAGGGAGACAAAAACATTCAGTACTTC. Translated: CASSPPRLAGEGDKNIQYF.

This rearrangement joins TRBV4-3 to TRBJ1-4; no definite D call. The V gene lost 1 base and the J gene lost 5 bases, with 11 bases spanning the gap. The CDR3 length is 15 residues. Germline values: CDR1 LGHNA, CDR2 YSLEER. The CDR3: CASSQGGSANEKLFF. CDR3 coding DNA: TGCGCCAGCAGCCAAGGTGGCAGCGCGAATGAAAAACTGTTTTTT.

The chain carries TRBV5-1 and TRBJ2-1; possibly TRBD1 for D (5 bases). The germline V gene has CDR1 SGHRS and CDR2 YFSETQ. V shed 1 base and J shed 7 bases, with 15 bases lying between them. The CDR3 is made up of 15 amino acids. The CDR3: CASSLSVDRSNEQFF. The CDR3 nucleotides are TGCGCCAGCAGCTTGTCGGTAGACAGATCGAATGAGCAGTTCTTC.

This chain joins TRBV15 and TRBJ1-2; perhaps TRBD1 as D (5 bases). This CDR3 comprises 13 residues. CDR1 and CDR2 (germline): LNHNV, YYDKDF (reference sequence). V was cut by 3 bases and J by 4 bases, with 9 bases left in between. The CDR3 region is CATSRGTIYGYTF. CDR3 sequence (DNA): TGTGCCACCAGCAGGGGGACGATCTATGGCTACACCTTC. Full variable domain (rest looked up from reference TRBV15 and TRBJ1-2): DAMVIQNPRYQVTQFGKPVTLSCSQTLNHNVMYWYQQKSSQAPKLLFHYYDKDFNNEADTPDNFQSRRPNTSFCFLDIRSPGLGDTAMYLCATSRGTIYGYTFGSGTRLTVV.

The chain uses TRBV27 and TRBJ2-1; 8 nucleotides align to TRBD1. V shed 5 bases and J 4 bases; nucleotides not matched to a gene: 7. The CDR3 is made up of 15 amino acids. The V gene's germline CDR1 is MNHEY and CDR2 SMNVEV (reference sequence). CDR3 sequence reads: CASSDPGTGYNEQFF. CDR3 sequence (DNA): TGTGCCAGCAGTGACCCCGGGACAGGTTACAATGAGCAGTTCTTC.

This clone occurred once. The rearrangement links TRBV6-1 to TRBJ2-1; D unclear. Trimming stripped 6 bases from V and 4 bases from J, with 13 bases between. The CDR3 has 14 amino acids. Germline V CDR1 and CDR2: MNHNS, SASEGT. This chain's CDR3 is CASRAPLGYNEQFF. CDR3 sequence (DNA): TGTGCCAGCAGAGCCCCCTTAGGGTACAATGAGCAGTTCTTC.

The genes are TRBV12-2 and TRBJ2-1; TRBD2, the table's D call, was not compared with the DNA. TRBV12-2 is tagged as a pseudogene. The CDR3 totals 12 residues. The CDR3 DNA follows: TGTGCAAGTCGCCCCTTCTACAATGAGCAGTTCTTC. Translated, it gives CASRPFYNEQFF.

The J gene is TRBJ1-5, the V gene TRBV28; no definite D call. The CDR3 contains 12 residues. V lost 5 bases to trimming and J lost 6 bases, with 8 bases between them. The germline V gene encodes CDR1 MDHEN and CDR2 SYDVKM. CDR3 sequence: CASSAEGQPQHF. The CDR3 DNA reads TGTGCCAGCAGTGCGGAGGGTCAGCCCCAGCATTTT.

To note about this clone: Other DNA sequences within the sample encode an identical CDR3. This chain uses TRBV5-1 with TRBJ2-2; D is unclear. This CDR3 is built from 15 residues. The V gene lost 0 bases and the J gene lost 4 bases, with 10 bases spanning the gap. Germline-derived CDR1 and CDR2 are SGHRS and YFSETQ. This chain's CDR3 is CASSLAGAVTGELFF. CDR3 DNA sequence: TGCGCCAGCAGCTTGGCGGGTGCCGTCACCGGGGAGCTGTTTTTT.

V gene TRBV9 combines with J gene TRBJ1-2, with 9 bases that match TRBD1. This CDR3 has 17 residues. With V trimmed by 0 bases and J by 7 bases, 13 bases remained unmatched. Germline lookup yields CDR1 SGDLS and CDR2 YYNGEE. The CDR3 loop reads CASSVATHRGLSGGYTF. CDR3 DNA sequence: TGTGCCAGCAGCGTAGCAACCCACAGGGGGCTGTCGGGTGGCTACACCTTC. Full variable domain (outside the CDR3, taken from reference TRBV9 and TRBJ1-2): DSGVTQTPKHLITATGQRVTLRCSPRSGDLSVYWYQQSLDQGLQFLIQYYNGEERAKGNILERFSAQQFPDLHSELNLSSLELGDSALYFCASSVATHRGLSGGYTFGSGTRLTVV.

The chain recombines TRBV9 with TRBJ1-3; D gene ambiguous. Trimming shortened V by 2 bases and J by 0 bases, and 9 bases separated the two germline ends. CDR3 length: 15 amino acids. Germline V CDR1 and CDR2: SGDLS, YYNGEE. The CDR3 here is CASSVQDTSGNTIYF. The CDR3 DNA follows: TGTGCCAGCAGCGTCCAAGACACCTCTGGAAACACCATATATTTT.

A few counts support this clone. The V and J genes are TRBV9 and TRBJ2-3, with 7 bases that match TRBD2. Per germline, CDR1 SGDLS and CDR2 YYNGEE. J lost 2 bases, V lost 4 bases, and 7 bases had no gene match. The CDR3 covers 15 residues. The CDR3 spells CASSFTSVLTDTQYF. Here the CDR3 DNA reads TGTGCCAGCAGCTTTACTAGCGTCCTCACAGATACGCAGTATTTT. The full variable domain, with the rest looked up from reference TRBV9 and TRBJ2-3, is DSGVTQTPKHLITATGQRVTLRCSPRSGDLSVYWYQQSLDQGLQFLIQYYNGEERAKGNILERFSAQQFPDLHSELNLSSLELGDSALYFCASSFTSVLTDTQYFGPGTRLTVL.

The J gene is TRBJ2-7, the V gene TRBV7-8, with a weak D call TRBD2 (6 bases). The V and J ends lost 5 bases and 1 base respectively, with 12 bases between them. Germline-derived CDR1 and CDR2 are SGHVS and FQNEAQ. The CDR3 consists of 14 residues. The CDR3 reads CASSLGDSSYEQYV. The CDR3 DNA reads as TGTGCCAGCAGCCTAGGGGACTCATCCTACGAGCAGTACGTC.

The chain is built from TRBV6-1 and TRBJ1-2, with unresolved D. Trimming took off 5 bases at V and 7 bases at J, with 11 bases between the two ends. The length of the CDR3 is 12 residues. Germline CDR1 MNHNS, CDR2 SASEGT. The chain's CDR3 is CASSILRGGYTF. In nucleotides, the CDR3 is TGTGCCAGCAGTATACTTCGGGGTGGCTACACCTTC.

V gene TRBV19 combines with J gene TRBJ2-3, with TRBD2 identical over 9 bases. The CDR3 loop spans 16 amino acids. V lost 7 bases and J lost 2; bases outside the gene matches: 10. Germline lookup yields CDR1 LNHDA and CDR2 SQIVND (reference sequence). CDR3 DNA sequence: TGTGCCAGTATGGATGGCGGGAGGGCCTCCACAGATACGCAGTATTTT. This gives the protein CASMDGGRASTDTQYF.

This clone has just one count. The chain employs TRBV7-2 and TRBJ1-1; no definite D call. Trimming removed 5 bases at V and 1 base at J, with 14 bases between. CDR3 length: 15 amino acids. The germline V gene has CDR1 SGHTA and CDR2 FQGNSA. Written as DNA, the CDR3 is TGTGCCAGCAGCCCACGGGAGGGTAAGAACACTGAAGCTTTCTTT. It codes for CASSPREGKNTEAFF.

The V gene is TRBV2, the J gene TRBJ2-4, with D perhaps assigned TRBD1 or TRBD2 (5 bases each). The CDR3 is 16 amino acids. The V and J ends lost 6 bases and 6 bases respectively, with 21 bases between them. Germline V CDR1 and CDR2: SNHLY, FYNNEI. Written as DNA, the CDR3 is TGTGCCAGCAGAGGGCCCCTCGGGGCCCTCGGAAACATTCAGTACTTC. Translated: CASRGPLGALGNIQYF.